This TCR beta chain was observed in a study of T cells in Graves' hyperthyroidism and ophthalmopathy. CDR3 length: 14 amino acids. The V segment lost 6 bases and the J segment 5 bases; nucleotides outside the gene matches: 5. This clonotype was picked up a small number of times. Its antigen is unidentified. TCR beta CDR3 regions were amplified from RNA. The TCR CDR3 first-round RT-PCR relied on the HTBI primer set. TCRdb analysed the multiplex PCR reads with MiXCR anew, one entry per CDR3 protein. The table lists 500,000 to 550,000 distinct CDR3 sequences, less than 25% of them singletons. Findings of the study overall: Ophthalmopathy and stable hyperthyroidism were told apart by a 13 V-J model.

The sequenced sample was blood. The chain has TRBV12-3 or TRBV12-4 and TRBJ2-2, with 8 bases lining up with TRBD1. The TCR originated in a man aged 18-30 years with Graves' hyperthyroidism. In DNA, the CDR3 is TGTGCCAGCAGGATGACAGGGGAAACCGGGGAGCTGTTTTTT. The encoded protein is CASRMTGETGELFF.